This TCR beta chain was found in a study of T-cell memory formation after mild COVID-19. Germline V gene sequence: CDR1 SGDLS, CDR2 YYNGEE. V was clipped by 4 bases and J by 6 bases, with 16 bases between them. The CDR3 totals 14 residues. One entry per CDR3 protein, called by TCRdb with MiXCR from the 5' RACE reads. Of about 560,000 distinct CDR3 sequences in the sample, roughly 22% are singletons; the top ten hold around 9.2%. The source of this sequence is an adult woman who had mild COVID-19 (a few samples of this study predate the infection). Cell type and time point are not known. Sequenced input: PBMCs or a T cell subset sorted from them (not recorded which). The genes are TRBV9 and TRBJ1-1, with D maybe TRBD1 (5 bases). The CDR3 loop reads CASSPQGGRAEAFF. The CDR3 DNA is TGTGCCAGCAGCCCCCAGGGAGGGAGGGCTGAAGCTTTCTTT.